This is a list of T cell receptor beta chains from one sample in a study of OX40 agonist ivuxolimab in advanced cancers. Clones were sequenced by immunoSEQ multiplex PCR, and TCRdb holds only the in-frame ones, with some missing. The sample includes about 80,000 clones, 85% to 95% of them seen just once. The source material was CD4+ or CD8+ T cells sorted from blood, sampled in a trial of the OX40 agonist ivuxolimab. The origin of the receptors is an adult with an advanced solid tumor such as melanoma, head and neck, liver or kidney cancer. The CDR3 runs from the conserved cysteine through the conserved F or W. The order of the fields is V gene, J gene, clone size, D gene, CDR3 DNA, CDR3 protein. The D gene is left open where the match is weak. Clone size is given for some rows only: seen once, a few or many times, or a class if the clone is expanded.

V: TRBV21-1
J: TRBJ2-5
size: .
D: .
DNA: TGTGCCAGCAGCGCCTATGAGGGAGGGGCGCTTCAAGAGACCCAGTACTTC
CDR3: CASSAYEGGALQETQYF

V: TRBV9
J: TRBJ1-2
size: .
D: .
DNA: TGTGCCAGCAGTCCCCAGAGGGCTGGGGGCTACACCTTC
CDR3: CASSPQRAGGYTF

V: TRBV9
J: TRBJ2-1
size: once
D: .
DNA: TGTGCCAGCAGCGTAGAATCAATTGGCGGGAATGAGCAGTTCTTC
CDR3: CASSVESIGGNEQFF

V: TRBV7-2
J: TRBJ2-5
size: .
D: TRBD2
DNA: TGTGCCAGCAGAACAGCGGGAGGGGGAGAGACCCAGTACTTC
CDR3: CASRTAGGGETQYF

V: TRBV19
J: TRBJ1-3
size: once
D: .
DNA: TGTGCCAGTAGTATAGAGTTCTCTGGAAACACCATATATTTT
CDR3: CASSIEFSGNTIYF

V: TRBV21-1
J: TRBJ1-5
size: once
D: .
DNA: TGTGCCAGCAGCCCACCCCTGGGGGCCGGAGGGCAGCCCCAGCATTTT
CDR3: CASSPPLGAGGQPQHF

V: TRBV12-5
J: TRBJ2-3
size: .
D: .
DNA: TGTGCTAGTGGTCCCCCCCGAGATACGCAGTATTTT
CDR3: CASGPPRDTQYF

V: TRBV5-4
J: TRBJ2-6
size: .
D: .
DNA: TGTGCCAGCAGCCCTCACCTTGGTCGCTCTGGGGCCAACGTCCTGACTTTC
CDR3: CASSPHLGRSGANVLTF

V: TRBV5-6
J: TRBJ1-1
size: .
D: .
DNA: TGTGCCAGCAGTTTGAGGGGCACTGAAGCTTTCTTT
CDR3: CASSLRGTEAFF

V: TRBV7-2
J: TRBJ1-1
size: .
D: .
DNA: TGTGCCAGCAGCAAAAGTGGGGTCACTGAAGCTTTCTTT
CDR3: CASSKSGVTEAFF

V: TRBV5-1
J: TRBJ1-2
size: .
D: .
DNA: TGCGCCAGCAGCTTGGAAGGGAAGAACTATGGCTACACCTTC
CDR3: CASSLEGKNYGYTF

V: TRBV7-2
J: TRBJ2-3
size: .
D: .
DNA: TGTGCCAGCAGCCGGGAGATGTTAGATACGCAGTATTTT
CDR3: CASSREMLDTQYF

V: TRBV19
J: TRBJ2-5
size: .
D: TRBD2
DNA: TGTGCCAGTAGTAGTCTCCTAGCGGGACTAAACGGAGAGACCCAGTACTTC
CDR3: CASSSLLAGLNGETQYF

V: TRBV6-6
J: TRBJ1-1
size: .
D: .
DNA: TGTGCCAGCAGTCAAGGTATGAACACTGAAGCTTTCTTT
CDR3: CASSQGMNTEAFF

V: TRBV11-2
J: TRBJ1-1
size: .
D: .
DNA: TGTGCCAGCAGCTGGGAGGGTGACACTGAAGCTTTCTTT
CDR3: CASSWEGDTEAFF

V: TRBV5-6
J: TRBJ2-7
size: .
D: .
DNA: TGTGCCAGCAGCCCACCTTTTCAAACACCCTACGAGCAGTACTTC
CDR3: CASSPPFQTPYEQYF

V: TRBV4-1
J: TRBJ1-1
size: .
D: TRBD1
DNA: TGCGCCAGCAGCCAAGTCCCTGGACAGGGCGCTGAAGCTTTCTTT
CDR3: CASSQVPGQGAEAFF